These T cell receptor beta chains were read from a single sample in a study of blood T cell repertoires in COVID-19. Assay used: immunoSEQ multiplex PCR; TCRdb lists only in-frame clones, some missing. The profile covers around 700,000 clones, with about 90% appearing a single time and 0.2% to 0.3% taken by the ten largest. Sequenced material: peripheral blood. These receptors came from a woman under 30 with acute or convalescent COVID-19. The CDR3 runs from the conserved cysteine through the conserved F or W. Clone size is given for some rows only: seen once, a few or many times, or a class if the clone is expanded.

TRBV19	12	-	TRBJ2-6	CAISDRGNVLTF
TRBV6-5	15	-	TRBJ1-1	CASSSTDSLGVTAFF
TRBV5-5	16	few	TRBJ1-5	CASSARPLNRAQPQHF
TRBV18	17	-	TRBJ1-3	CASSPITAPLSGNTIYF
TRBV7-2	15	-	TRBJ1-2	CASSLDSGTGSGYTF
TRBV6-5	15	-	TRBJ1-6	CATARTGVNNSPLHF
TRBV5-4	15	-	TRBJ1-2	CASSLGTGGDYGYTF
TRBV6-5	14	-	TRBJ1-6	CASSTDRGLGPLHF
TRBV6-4	15	-	TRBJ2-3	CASSDSRGGTDTQYF
TRBV13	17	-	TRBJ2-3	CASSWNLAGGPLDTQYF
TRBV27	14	-	TRBJ2-7	CASRVGGSPYEQYF
TRBV18	14	-	TRBJ1-5	CASSPTGGAQPQHF
TRBV25-1	15	-	TRBJ1-4	CASSALTGGSEKLFF
TRBV19	12	few	TRBJ2-1	CASSGRHNEQFF
TRBV3-1/TRBV3-2	15	-	TRBJ1-2	CASSHGGVVRYGYTF
TRBV25-1	13	-	TRBJ1-4	CASSLTGSEKLFF
TRBV19	13	-	TRBJ2-7	CASSATNWDEQYF
TRBV14	16	-	TRBJ2-5	CASTGGSGGNQETQYF
TRBV14	17	-	TRBJ1-2	CASSQDSWADRDYGYTF
TRBV5-1	16	-	TRBJ1-1	CASSLGQGLMNTEAFF
TRBV18	15	-	TRBJ1-2	CASSLSQGADYGYTF
TRBV6-5	15	-	TRBJ2-7	CASSPVGASHYEQYF
TRBV25-1	15	few	TRBJ2-7	CASSPPRGPSYEQYF
TRBV30	12	-	TRBJ1-1	CASLRANTEAFF
TRBV7-2	16	-	TRBJ1-4	CASSLRWAGDNEKLFF
TRBV2	14	-	TRBJ1-2	CASSPRQGRYGYTF
TRBV13	14	-	TRBJ2-7	CASSHRDRDYEQYF
TRBV12-3/TRBV12-4	13	-	TRBJ2-5	CASSFDIQETQYF
TRBV19	14	few	TRBJ2-3	CATLAGGRTDTQYF
TRBV29-1	13	-	TRBJ1-2	CSVVAGPNYGYTF
TRBV27	16	-	TRBJ1-2	CASSPLPTGFFGGYTF
TRBV5-6	12	-	TRBJ2-1	CASSLTQNEQFF
TRBV7-9	17	-	TRBJ1-4	CASSPNWGTETDEKLFF
TRBV2	17	-	TRBJ1-3	CASSEGGQGKPGNTIYF
TRBV27	14	-	TRBJ1-1	CASSLTGFYTEAFF
TRBV9	17	-	TRBJ2-3	CASSVRVAGDSTDTQYF
TRBV12-5	14	-	TRBJ2-7	CASGLSIIRGEQYF
TRBV3-1/TRBV3-2	12	-	TRBJ2-2	CASSHLTGELFF
TRBV3-1/TRBV3-2	15	-	TRBJ2-3	CASSQRGGASDTQYF
TRBV4-1	14	-	TRBJ2-5	CASSQDAQPETQYF
TRBV5-1	15	-	TRBJ1-2	CASSLEGGGNYGYTF
TRBV7-2	14	-	TRBJ1-2	CASSAYRGLRSNTF
TRBV7-9	15	-	TRBJ2-2	CASSWFRGNSGELFF
TRBV6-5	15	-	TRBJ2-7	CASSPRLAGGLEQYF
TRBV6-4	14	-	TRBJ1-1	CASRLGQEGTEAFF
TRBV24-1	16	-	TRBJ1-2	CATSDGQGVPRNGYTF
TRBV3-1/TRBV3-2	17	-	TRBJ1-6	CASSPYAGGSYNSPLHF
TRBV27	17	-	TRBJ2-2	CASSSPLGQESTGELFF
TRBV7-3	14	-	TRBJ2-7	CASSLGGGGYEQYF